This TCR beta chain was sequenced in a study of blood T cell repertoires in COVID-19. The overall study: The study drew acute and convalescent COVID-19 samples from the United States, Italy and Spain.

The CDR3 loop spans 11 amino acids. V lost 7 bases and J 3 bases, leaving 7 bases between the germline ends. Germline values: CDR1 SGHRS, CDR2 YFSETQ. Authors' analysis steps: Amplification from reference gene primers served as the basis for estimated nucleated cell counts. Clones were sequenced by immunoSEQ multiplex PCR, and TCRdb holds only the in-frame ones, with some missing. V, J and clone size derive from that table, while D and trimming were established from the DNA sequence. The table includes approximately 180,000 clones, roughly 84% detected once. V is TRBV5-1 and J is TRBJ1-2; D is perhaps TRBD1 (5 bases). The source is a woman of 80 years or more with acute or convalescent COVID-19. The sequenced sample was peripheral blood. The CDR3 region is CASQGDYGYTF. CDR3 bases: TGCGCCAGCCAGGGCGACTATGGCTACACCTTC.